What follows are 21 T cell receptor beta chains derived from one specimen sequenced in a study of vaccination and CD4 T cells after COVID-19. Stated treatment: roughly 10-day PBMC culture with coronavirus spike peptide pools or control peptides (ViraFEST assay). CD4+ T cells that came from the unexposed donor were collected before the COVID-19 pandemic (2011-2018). The Oncomine TCR Beta short-read assay was what sequenced the DNA obtained from cultured CD4+ T cells. TCRdb re-analysed the PCR reads in MiXCR, keeping a single row per CDR3 protein. The sample includes 3,500 to 4,500 distinct CDR3 sequences, under 30% of them seen just once. These TCRs' antigens remain unknown. Sequences were obtained from CD4+ T cells from blood, cultured in vitro. The receptors derive from a human donor in good health.

This clonotype has just a few counts. This chain uses TRBV10-3 with TRBJ2-5; D gene uncertain. Trimming took 0 bases from V and 1 from J, leaving 6 bases between them. The CDR3 covers 14 residues. Per the germline V gene, CDR1 is ENHRY and CDR2 is SYGVKD. The CDR3 sequence: CAISESYSQETQYF. Here the CDR3 DNA reads TGTGCCATCAGTGAGTCTTACAGCCAAGAGACCCAGTACTTC.

The genes are TRBV4-3 and TRBJ1-3; D is ambiguous. Germline CDR1 and CDR2: LGHNA and YSLEER. The germline V and J ends were trimmed by 1 base and 2 bases, with 9 bases remaining between them. The CDR3 spans 15 residues. The CDR3 here is CASSQGGSTGNTIYF. As DNA, the CDR3 is TGCGCCAGCAGCCAAGGCGGCAGTACTGGAAACACCATATATTTT.

This clonotype was observed a few times. This chain connects TRBV20-1 to TRBJ1-4; D call uncertain. This CDR3 has 14 amino acids. V was cut by 0 bases and J by 8 bases, with 13 bases left in between. Per germline, CDR1 DFQATT and CDR2 SNEGSKA (reference sequence). In DNA, the CDR3 is TGCAGTGCTAGAGAGGGAGTCAGTGGGGAAAAACTGTTTTTT. Translating gives CSAREGVSGEKLFF.

This clonotype has only a few counts. The chain links TRBV20-1 to TRBJ1-5, with D hard to call. Trimming took 1 base from V and 2 from J, leaving 3 bases between them. The CDR3 totals 12 residues. Germline V gene sequence: CDR1 DFQATT, CDR2 SNEGSKA (reference sequence). CDR3 in amino acids: CSARVRNQPQHF. DNA of the CDR3: TGCAGTGCTAGAGTCCGCAATCAGCCCCAGCATTTT.

In its sample, this clonotype is medium-sized. This sequence joins TRBV6-2 or TRBV6-3 and TRBJ1-5, with D perhaps matching TRBD1 (6 bases). Germline V CDR1 and CDR2: MNHEY, SVGEGT. The CDR3 length is 14 residues. The germline V and J ends were trimmed by 10 bases and 3 bases, with 16 bases remaining between them. CDR3 in amino acids: CATRSGVNNQPQHF. DNA for the CDR3: TGTGCCACTCGTTCAGGGGTTAACAATCAGCCCCAGCATTTT.

This clonotype is large by share. The rearrangement links TRBV18 to TRBJ1-6; 7 nucleotides line up with TRBD1. Germline V gives CDR1 KGHSH, CDR2 LQKENI. This CDR3 is built from 19 residues. V shed 3 bases and J 7 bases; nucleotides not matched to a gene: 18. This CDR3 reads CASSPQHLGPQGLNSPLHF. DNA of the CDR3: TGTGCCAGCTCACCCCAACACCTGGGTCCACAGGGGTTAAATTCACCCCTCCACTTT. Combining the CDR3 with reference TRBV18 and TRBJ1-6 gives the whole variable domain NAGVMQNPRHLVRRRGQEARLRCSPMKGHSHVYWYRQLPEEGLKFMVYLQKENIIDESGMPKERFSAEFPKEGPSILRIQQVVRGDSAAYFCASSPQHLGPQGLNSPLHFGNGTRLTVT.

The V gene is TRBV4-1, the J gene TRBJ2-1; 15 bases agree with TRBD2. The CDR3 contains 16 residues. The ends lost 4 bases at V and 9 bases at J; junction bases unmatched: 7. CDR1 is MGHRA and CDR2 is YSYEKL in the germline V gene. In DNA form, the CDR3 reads TGCGCCAGCAGCCCCCCCTGGGGACTAGCGGGAGGTGAGCAGTTCTTC. This sequence encodes CASSPPWGLAGGEQFF.

V gene TRBV7-9 combines with J gene TRBJ2-3, with 8 positions matching TRBD1. Trimming removed 5 bases from V and 5 bases from J; junction bases left unmatched: 6. CDR3 size: 14 residues. Germline V gene sequence: CDR1 SEHNR, CDR2 FQNEAQ (reference sequence). DNA of the CDR3: TGTGCCAGCAGCCCAGGACAGGGTGAAGATACGCAGTATTTT. Amino acid sequence: CASSPGQGEDTQYF.

In its sample, this clonotype is medium-sized. V and J are TRBV27 and TRBJ1-5; TRBD1 matches at 7 bases. Germline values: CDR1 MNHEY, CDR2 SMNVEV (reference sequence). V lost 4 bases, J lost 2 bases, and 8 bases stayed unmatched. This CDR3 is built from 16 residues. CDR3 coding DNA: TGTGCCAGCAGTTACAGGGGAGGCCCGGGCAATCAGCCCCAGCATTTT. Amino acid sequence: CASSYRGGPGNQPQHF.

This clonotype has more than one count but fewer than ten. The genes are TRBV10-3 and TRBJ2-5; D not resolved. The CDR3 covers 13 residues. V was pared by 2 bases and J by 5 bases, with 9 bases between. The V gene's germline CDR1 is ENHRY and CDR2 SYGVKD. The CDR3 is CAISESRLETQYF. The CDR3 coding sequence is TGTGCCATCAGTGAGAGTAGGTTGGAGACCCAGTACTTC.

This clonotype was recorded a few times. The CDR3 sequence: CASSLEGSNQPQHF. The DNA for the CDR3 is TGTGCCAGCAGCTTAGAGGGTAGCAATCAGCCCCAGCATTTT. The V and J genes are TRBV7-2 and TRBJ1-5; D not certain. Trimming took off 1 base at V and 0 bases at J, with 4 bases between the two ends. Germline-derived CDR1 and CDR2 are SGHTA and FQGNSA. The CDR3 is made up of 14 amino acids. Full variable domain (outside the CDR3, taken from reference TRBV7-2 and TRBJ1-5): GAGVSQSPSNKVTEKGKDVELRCDPISGHTALYWYRQSLGQGLEFLIYFQGNSAPDKSGLPSDRFSAERTGGSVSTLTIQRTQQEDSAVYLCASSLEGSNQPQHFGDGTRLSIL.

The J gene is TRBJ1-5, the V gene TRBV10-2, with 7 bases lining up with TRBD1. V was clipped by 5 bases and J by 0 bases; unmatched bases: 7. The CDR3 consists of 16 residues. Germline V gives CDR1 WSHSY, CDR2 SAAADI. CDR3 residues: CASSKGQTYSNQPQHF. The DNA of the CDR3 is TGCGCCAGCAGTAAGGGACAGACTTATAGCAATCAGCCCCAGCATTTT.

This clonotype showed up just a few times. This chain uses TRBV6-1 with TRBJ1-1; unclear D gene. CDR3 length equals 13 residues. The ends were cut back, 5 bases at V and 1 base at J, with 8 bases in the middle. CDR1 and CDR2 from the germline V gene are MNHNS and SASEGT. CDR3 protein: CASSQPANTEAFF. In nucleotides, the CDR3 is TGTGCCAGCAGTCAACCAGCGAACACTGAAGCTTTCTTT.

This clonotype has just a few counts. The CDR3 DNA follows: TGTGCCAGCAGACCTACCTACCCGGGTGGGGGAAACATTCAGTACTTC. This translates into CASRPTYPGGGNIQYF. This sequence joins TRBV25-1 and TRBJ2-4, with D perhaps matching TRBD1 or TRBD2 (5 bases each). The CDR3 consists of 16 residues. The germline V gene has CDR1 MGHDK and CDR2 SYGVNS. The V end was cut by 6 bases, the J end by 6 bases, with 21 bases between.

This clonotype is judged medium-sized. V usage is TRBV20-1 and J usage is TRBJ1-2; 7 bases map to TRBD1. With V trimmed by 1 base and J by 7 bases, 9 bases remained unmatched. The CDR3 has 14 amino acids. Germline V gives CDR1 DFQATT, CDR2 SNEGSKA (reference sequence). For the CDR3, the DNA is TGCAGTGCTAGAGTCAAAACAGGGGCCGCTGGCTACACCTTC. It yields the protein CSARVKTGAAGYTF.

This chain connects TRBV12-3 or TRBV12-4 to TRBJ2-5; tentatively, D is TRBD1 or TRBD2 (5 bases each). With 2 bases removed from V and 7 bases from J, the gap between germline ends came to 14 bases. The CDR3 consists of 14 residues. The chain's CDR3 is CASSLLGAYRTQYF. CDR3 in DNA: TGTGCCAGCAGTTTACTCGGGGCCTACCGGACCCAGTACTTC.

The table lists this clonotype with a few counts. This rearrangement joins TRBV28 to TRBJ1-5; TRBD1 might be the D (6 bases). Trimming took off 6 bases at V and 3 bases at J, with 12 bases between the two ends. Germline V gene lookup returns CDR1 MDHEN and CDR2 SYDVKM. The CDR3 runs to 14 residues. Here the CDR3 reads CASRSGGANQPQHF. The CDR3 region has the DNA TGTGCCAGCAGGAGTGGGGGGGCCAATCAGCCCCAGCATTTT.

The CDR3 region is CASSLEFAAQYF. For the CDR3, the DNA is TGTGCCAGCAGCTTGGAGTTCGCGGCCCAGTACTTC. V gene TRBV5-4 combines with J gene TRBJ2-5; D uncertain. V lost 0 bases, J lost 9 bases, and 9 bases lay in between. Germline V gives CDR1 SGHNT, CDR2 YYREEE (reference sequence). This CDR3 is 12 amino acids long. Based on the CDR3 plus reference TRBV5-4 and TRBJ2-5, the full variable domain is ETGVTQSPTHLIKTRGQQVTLRCSSQSGHNTVSWYQQALGQGPQFIFQYYREEENGRGNFPPRFSGLQFPNYSSELNVNALELDDSALYLCASSLEFAAQYFGPGTRLLVL.

The sample holds a few counts of this clonotype. The chain recombines TRBV21-1 with TRBJ2-7; the DNA was not compared with TRBD1, the D call given in the table. TRBV21-1 is classified as a pseudogene. The CDR3 totals 15 residues. The CDR3 sequence: CASSRDRKSPLEQYF. The CDR3 coding sequence is TGTGCCAGCAGTAGGGACAGGAAAAGTCCCCTCGAGCAGTACTTC.

The chain carries TRBV6-1 and TRBJ2-1; D gene uncertain. This CDR3 spans 14 amino acids. Trimming stripped 2 bases from V and 1 base from J, with 6 bases between. Germline V gene lookup returns CDR1 MNHNS and CDR2 SASEGT. Written as DNA, the CDR3 is TGTGCCAGCAGTGAACTCCCATCCTACAATGAGCAGTTCTTC. Translation: CASSELPSYNEQFF.

The chain couples TRBV20-1 to TRBJ2-5; tentatively, D is TRBD1 or TRBD2 (5 bases each). Germline loops: CDR1 DFQATT, CDR2 SNEGSKA (reference sequence). V lost 7 bases, J lost 1 base, and 13 bases lay in between. The CDR3 is 13 amino acids. In DNA, the CDR3 is TGCAGTGGGACCGAGGGGCCCCAAGAGACCCAGTACTTC. Amino acids: CSGTEGPQETQYF.